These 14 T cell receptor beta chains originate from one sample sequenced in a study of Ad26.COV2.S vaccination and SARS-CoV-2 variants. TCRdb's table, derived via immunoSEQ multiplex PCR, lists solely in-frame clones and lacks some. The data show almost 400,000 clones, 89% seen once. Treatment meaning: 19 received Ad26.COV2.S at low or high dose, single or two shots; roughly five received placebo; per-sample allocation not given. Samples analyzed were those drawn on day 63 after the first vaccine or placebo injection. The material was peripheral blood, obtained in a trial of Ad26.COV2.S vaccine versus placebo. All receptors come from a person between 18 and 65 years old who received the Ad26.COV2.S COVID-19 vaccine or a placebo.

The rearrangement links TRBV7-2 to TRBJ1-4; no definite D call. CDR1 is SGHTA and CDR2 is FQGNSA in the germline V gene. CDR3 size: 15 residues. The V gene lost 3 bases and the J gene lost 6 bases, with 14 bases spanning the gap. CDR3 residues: CASSFSVSPYEKLFF. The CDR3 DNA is TGTGCCAGCAGCTTTTCTGTCTCACCTTATGAAAAACTGTTTTTT.

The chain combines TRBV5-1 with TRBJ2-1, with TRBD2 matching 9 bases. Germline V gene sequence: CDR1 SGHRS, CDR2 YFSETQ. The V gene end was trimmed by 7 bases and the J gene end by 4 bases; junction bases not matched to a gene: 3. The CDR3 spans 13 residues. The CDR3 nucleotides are TGCGCCAGCCGGACTAGCGAATACAATGAGCAGTTCTTC. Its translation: CASRTSEYNEQFF.

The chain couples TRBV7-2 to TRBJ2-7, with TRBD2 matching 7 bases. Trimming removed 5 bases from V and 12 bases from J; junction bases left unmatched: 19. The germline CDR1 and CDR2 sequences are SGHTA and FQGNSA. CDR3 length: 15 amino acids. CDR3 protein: CASSPLVSSGRPRYF. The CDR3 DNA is TGTGCCAGCAGCCCTCTGGTTAGTAGCGGGCGGCCAAGGTACTTC.

CDR3 nucleotides: TGTGCCAGCAGTGACGACGTTGGTTCACCCCTCCACTTT. This codes for CASSDDVGSPLHF. The genes are TRBV6-4 and TRBJ1-6; D remains unclear. The CDR3 runs to 13 residues. V dropped 2 bases and J dropped 9 bases, with 8 bases sitting between them. Germline V CDR1 and CDR2: MRHNA, SNTAGT.

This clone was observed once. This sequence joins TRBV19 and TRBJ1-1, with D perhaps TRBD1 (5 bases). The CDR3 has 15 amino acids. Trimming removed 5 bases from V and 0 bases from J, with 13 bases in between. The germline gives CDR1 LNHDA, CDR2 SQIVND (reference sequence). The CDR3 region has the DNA TGTGCCAGTAGTCCTCGGGGCAGCATGAACACTGAAGCTTTCTTT. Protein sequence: CASSPRGSMNTEAFF.

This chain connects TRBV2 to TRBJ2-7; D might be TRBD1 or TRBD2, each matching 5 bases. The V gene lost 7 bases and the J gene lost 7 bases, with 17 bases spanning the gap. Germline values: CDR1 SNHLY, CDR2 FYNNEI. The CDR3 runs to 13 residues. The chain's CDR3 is CASTATRGLEQYF. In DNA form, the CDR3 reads TGTGCCAGCACCGCTACGAGGGGATTGGAGCAGTACTTC. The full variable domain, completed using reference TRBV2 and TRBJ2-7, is EPEVTQTPSHQVTQMGQEVILRCVPISNHLYFYWYRQILGQKVEFLVSFYNNEISEKSEIFDDQFSVERPDGSNFTLKIRSTKLEDSAMYFCASTATRGLEQYFGPGTRLTVT.

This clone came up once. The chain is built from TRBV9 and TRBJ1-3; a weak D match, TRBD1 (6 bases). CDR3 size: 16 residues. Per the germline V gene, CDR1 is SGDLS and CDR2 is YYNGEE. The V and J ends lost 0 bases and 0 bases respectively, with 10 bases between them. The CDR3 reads CASSVGQGYSGNTIYF. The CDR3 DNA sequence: TGTGCCAGCAGCGTAGGGCAGGGGTACTCTGGAAACACCATATATTTT.

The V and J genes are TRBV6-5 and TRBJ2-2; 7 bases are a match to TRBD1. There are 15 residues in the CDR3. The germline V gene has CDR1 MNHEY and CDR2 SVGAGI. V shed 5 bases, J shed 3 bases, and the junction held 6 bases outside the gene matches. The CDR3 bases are TGTGCCAGCAGTCCTGACAGGGTGGACACCGGGGAGCTGTTTTTT. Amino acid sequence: CASSPDRVDTGELFF.

CDR3 DNA: TGTGCCAGCAGCGCGGACCCGCAGGCAGATACGCAGTATTTT. This sequence encodes CASSADPQADTQYF. The chain employs TRBV9 and TRBJ2-3; D unresolved. Trimming took 3 bases from V and 4 from J, leaving 12 bases between them. The CDR3 spans 14 residues. Germline V gene sequence: CDR1 SGDLS, CDR2 YYNGEE.

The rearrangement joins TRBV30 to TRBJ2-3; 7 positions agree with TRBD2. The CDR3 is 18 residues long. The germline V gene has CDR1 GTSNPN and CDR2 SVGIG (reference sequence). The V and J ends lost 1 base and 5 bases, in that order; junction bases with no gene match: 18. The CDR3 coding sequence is TGTGCCTGGAGTGACACTTCCCAATCTAGCGGAGGAGTAGATACGCAGTATTTT. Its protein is CAWSDTSQSSGGVDTQYF.

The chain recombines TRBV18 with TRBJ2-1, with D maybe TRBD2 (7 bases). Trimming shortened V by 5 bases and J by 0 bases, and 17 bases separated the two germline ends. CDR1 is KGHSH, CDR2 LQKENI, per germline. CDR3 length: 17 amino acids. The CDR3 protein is CASSWGGPYSSYNEQFF. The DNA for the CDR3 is TGTGCCAGCTCATGGGGGGGGCCCTACAGCTCCTACAATGAGCAGTTCTTC.

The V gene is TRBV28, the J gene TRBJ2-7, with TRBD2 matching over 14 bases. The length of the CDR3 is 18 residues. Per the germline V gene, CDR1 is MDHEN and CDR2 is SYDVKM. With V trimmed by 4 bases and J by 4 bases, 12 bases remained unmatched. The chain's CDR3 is CASSSTSGRAAGGYEQYF. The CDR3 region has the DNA TGTGCCAGCAGTTCGACTAGCGGGAGGGCCGCCGGGGGGTACGAGCAGTACTTC.

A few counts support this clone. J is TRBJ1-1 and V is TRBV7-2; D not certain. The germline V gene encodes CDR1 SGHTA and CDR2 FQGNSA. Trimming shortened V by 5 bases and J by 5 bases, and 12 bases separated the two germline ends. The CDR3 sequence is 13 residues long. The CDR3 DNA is TGTGCCAGCAGCCCCCCCATCGGAACTGAAGCTTTCTTT. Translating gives CASSPPIGTEAFF.

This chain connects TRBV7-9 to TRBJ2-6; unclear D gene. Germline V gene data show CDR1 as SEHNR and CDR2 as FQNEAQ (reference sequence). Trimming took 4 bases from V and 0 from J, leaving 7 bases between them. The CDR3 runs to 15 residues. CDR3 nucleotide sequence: TGTGCCAGCAGCTCGTACCTCTCTGGGGCCAACGTCCTGACTTTC. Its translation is CASSSYLSGANVLTF.